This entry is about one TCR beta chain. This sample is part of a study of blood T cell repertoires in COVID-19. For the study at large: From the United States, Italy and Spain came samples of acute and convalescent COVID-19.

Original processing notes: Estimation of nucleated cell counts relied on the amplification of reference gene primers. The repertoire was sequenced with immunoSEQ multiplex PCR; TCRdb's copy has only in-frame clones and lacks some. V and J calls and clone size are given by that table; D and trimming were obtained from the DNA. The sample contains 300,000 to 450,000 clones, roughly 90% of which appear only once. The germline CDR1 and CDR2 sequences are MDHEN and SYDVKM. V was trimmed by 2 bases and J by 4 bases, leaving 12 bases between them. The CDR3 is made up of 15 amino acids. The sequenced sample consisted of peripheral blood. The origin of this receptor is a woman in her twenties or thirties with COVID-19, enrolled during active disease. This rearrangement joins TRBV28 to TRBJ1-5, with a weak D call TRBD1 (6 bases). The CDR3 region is CASSLGQGLNQPQHF. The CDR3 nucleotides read TGTGCCAGCAGTTTAGGTCAGGGGTTAAATCAGCCCCAGCATTTT.